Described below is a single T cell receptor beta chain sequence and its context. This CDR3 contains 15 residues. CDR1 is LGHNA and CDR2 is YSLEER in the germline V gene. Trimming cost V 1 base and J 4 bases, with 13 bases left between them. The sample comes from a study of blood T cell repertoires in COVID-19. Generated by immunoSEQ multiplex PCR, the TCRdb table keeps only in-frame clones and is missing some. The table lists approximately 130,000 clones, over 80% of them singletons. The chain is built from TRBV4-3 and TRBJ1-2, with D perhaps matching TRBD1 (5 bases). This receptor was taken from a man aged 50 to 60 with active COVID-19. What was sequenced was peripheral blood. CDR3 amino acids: CASSQGGAGGYGYTF. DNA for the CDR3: TGCGCCAGCAGCCAAGGGGGCGCGGGGGGCTATGGCTACACCTTC.